This T cell receptor beta chain stems from a study of blood T cell repertoires in COVID-19. Germline CDR1 ENHRY, CDR2 SYGVKD. The CDR3 consists of 15 residues. V shed 5 bases, J shed 3 bases, and the junction held 6 bases outside the gene matches. Libraries were prepared by immunoSEQ multiplex PCR; TCRdb keeps only in-frame clonotypes and omits some of them. The profile shows about 190,000 clones, around 73% of them singletons. The sequence derives from a woman aged 45-65 years who had recovered from COVID-19. V gene TRBV10-3 combines with J gene TRBJ2-1; 8 bases map to TRBD2. Sequencing input: PBMCs or T cells enriched from blood (not recorded which). DNA of the CDR3: TGTGCCATCAGTTCAGGACTAGCAGGCTACAATGAGCAGTTCTTC. Translated: CAISSGLAGYNEQFF.